This T cell receptor beta chain was profiled in a study of neurological immune-mediated disorders. General study findings and limits: No sharing of CDR3 amino acid sequences was observed among expanded clones across subjects, suggesting private repertoires in all groups.

The cDNA was generated by 5'RACE with 10-nucleotide random UMIs. Each CDR3 protein is one row after TCRdb ran MiXCR on the 5' RACE reads. The sample yields roughly 50,000 distinct CDR3 sequences, roughly 12% seen once. A note on this clonotype: No antigen is known for it.

The CDR3 contains 15 residues. Per germline, CDR1 SGHRS and CDR2 YFSETQ. Trimming at V came to 0 bases and at J to 3 bases, leaving 6 bases not matched to a gene. The time point is: longitudinal time-point 3. The unsorted libraries were generated from a total of 2 million PBMCs, which had been stored in RNAlater at -80 C. This TCR derives from a male donor with HTLV-1-associated myelopathy (HAM/TSP). The gene calls are TRBV5-1 and TRBJ2-7; 7 bases fit TRBD2. The source material was PBMCs. The CDR3 nucleotides read TGCGCCAGCAGCTTGGAAAGCGGGGTGAACTACGAGCAGTACTTC. It encodes CASSLESGVNYEQYF.